These 3 T cell receptor beta chains share one sample of origin, sequenced in a study of blood T cells in healthy people across ages. Together with a sample-barcoded 5' primer, a J-beta primer mix was included in a second PCR lasting about 7 to 11 cycles. TCRdb re-called the 5' RACE reads through MiXCR, storing one row per CDR3 protein. Of about 1,400,000 distinct CDR3 sequences listed, around 59% were seen once; the top ten hold over 6.5%. Sequencing was carried out using blood. The receptors were sampled from a man aged 18 to 30 in good health.

About this clonotype: One end of the junction is discordant with germline, which a read error may explain. The rearrangement links TRBV7-9 to TRBJ2-1; 10 bases are a match to TRBD1. The CDR3 length is 15 residues. Germline V CDR1 and CDR2: SEHNR, FQNEAQ (reference sequence). The CDR3 coding sequence is TGTGCCAGCAGCCCAAGACAGGGGGCGAGGAATGAGCAGATCTTC. Residues: CASSPRQGARNEQIF.

This clonotype has just a few counts. The J gene is TRBJ2-7, the V gene TRBV27; D might be TRBD1 (6 bases). The germline CDR1 and CDR2 sequences are MNHEY and SMNVEV (reference sequence). The CDR3 is made up of 17 amino acids. V lost 2 bases and J lost 1, with 18 bases in between. CDR3 in DNA: TGTGCCAGCAGTTTAGGTAGTGGGGGCTCTAGATCCTACGAGCAGTACTTC. It is translated as CASSLGSGGSRSYEQYF.

The chain uses TRBV20-1 and TRBJ1-4; tentatively, D is TRBD1 (6 bases). CDR1 and CDR2 from the germline V gene are DFQATT and SNEGSKA (reference sequence). The CDR3 has 15 amino acids. V was cut by 0 bases and J by 3 bases, with 11 bases left in between. The CDR3 DNA reads TGCAGTGCTAGAGAAGGGGGGGTGTCTAATGAAAAACTGTTTTTT. It encodes CSAREGGVSNEKLFF.